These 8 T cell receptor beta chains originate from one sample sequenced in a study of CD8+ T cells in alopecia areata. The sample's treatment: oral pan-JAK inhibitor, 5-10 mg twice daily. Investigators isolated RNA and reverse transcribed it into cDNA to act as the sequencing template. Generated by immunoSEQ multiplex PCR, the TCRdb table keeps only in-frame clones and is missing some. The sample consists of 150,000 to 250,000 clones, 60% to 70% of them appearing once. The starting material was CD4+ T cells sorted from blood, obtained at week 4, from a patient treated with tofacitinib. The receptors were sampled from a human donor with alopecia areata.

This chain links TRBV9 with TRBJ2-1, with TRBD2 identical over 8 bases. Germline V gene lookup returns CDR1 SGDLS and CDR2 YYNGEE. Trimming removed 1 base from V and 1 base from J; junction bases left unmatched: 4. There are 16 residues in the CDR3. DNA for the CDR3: TGTGCCAGCAGCGTAAGTGGCGGGGGGTCCTACAATGAGCAGTTCTTC. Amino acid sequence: CASSVSGGGSYNEQFF.

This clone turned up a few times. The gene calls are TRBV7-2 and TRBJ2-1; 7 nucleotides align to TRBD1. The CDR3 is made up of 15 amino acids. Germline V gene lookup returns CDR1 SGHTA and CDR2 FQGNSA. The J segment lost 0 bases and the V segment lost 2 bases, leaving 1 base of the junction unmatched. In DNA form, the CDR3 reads TGTGCCAGCAGCTTATCAGGGGGCTCCTACAATGAGCAGTTCTTC. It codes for CASSLSGGSYNEQFF.

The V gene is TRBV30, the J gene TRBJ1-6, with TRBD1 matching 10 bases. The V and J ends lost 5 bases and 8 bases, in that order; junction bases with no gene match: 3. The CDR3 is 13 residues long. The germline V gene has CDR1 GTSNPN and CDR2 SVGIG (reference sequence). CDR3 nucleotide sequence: TGTGCCTGGGGGACAGGGGCGGATTCACCCCTCCACTTT. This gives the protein CAWGTGADSPLHF.

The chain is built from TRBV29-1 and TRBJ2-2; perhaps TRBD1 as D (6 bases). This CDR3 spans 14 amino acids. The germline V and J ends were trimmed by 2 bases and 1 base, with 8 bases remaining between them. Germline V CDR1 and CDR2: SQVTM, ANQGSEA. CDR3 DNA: TGCAGCGTTGAAAGGGGGTGGAACACCGGGGAGCTGTTTTTT. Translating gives CSVERGWNTGELFF.

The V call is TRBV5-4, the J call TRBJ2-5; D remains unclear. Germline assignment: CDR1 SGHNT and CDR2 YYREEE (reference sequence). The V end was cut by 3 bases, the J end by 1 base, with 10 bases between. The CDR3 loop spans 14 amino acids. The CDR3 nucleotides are TGTGCCAGCAGCTCGCCTTCGGGCCAAGAGACCCAGTACTTC. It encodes CASSSPSGQETQYF.

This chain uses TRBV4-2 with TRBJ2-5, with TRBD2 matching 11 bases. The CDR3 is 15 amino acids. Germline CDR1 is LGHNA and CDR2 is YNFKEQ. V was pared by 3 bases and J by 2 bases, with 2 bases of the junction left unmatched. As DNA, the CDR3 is TGTGCCAGCAGCCAGGGGACTAGCGGTCAAGAGACCCAGTACTTC. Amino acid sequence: CASSQGTSGQETQYF.

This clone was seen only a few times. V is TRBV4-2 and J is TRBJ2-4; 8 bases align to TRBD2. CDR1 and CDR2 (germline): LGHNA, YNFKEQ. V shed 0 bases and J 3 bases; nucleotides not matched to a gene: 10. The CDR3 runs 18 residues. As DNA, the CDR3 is TGTGCCAGCAGCCAAGAGAGCGTGGGAGCGGGGGTCAAAAACATTCAGTACTTC. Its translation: CASSQESVGAGVKNIQYF.

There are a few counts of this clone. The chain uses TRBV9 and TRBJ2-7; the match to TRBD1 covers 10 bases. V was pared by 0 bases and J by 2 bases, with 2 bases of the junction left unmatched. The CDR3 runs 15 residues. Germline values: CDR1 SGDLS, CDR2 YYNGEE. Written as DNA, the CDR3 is TGTGCCAGCAGCGTAGGGGACAGGGGCACCTACGAGCAGTACTTC. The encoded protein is CASSVGDRGTYEQYF.